This is a list of T cell receptor beta chains from one sample in a study of cytomegalovirus exposure and HLA in healthy donors. TCRdb's table, derived via immunoSEQ multiplex PCR, lists solely in-frame clones and lacks some. The sample holds 180,000 or so clones, approximately 84% seen once. Sequenced material: PBMCs. The receptors shown here come from a girl aged 10 to 17 in good health and CMV-seropositive. The CDR3 runs from the conserved cysteine through the conserved F or W. D genes are given only for firm matches. Size is omitted from some rows. Given values are once, few, many or a class for expanded clones.

d_call | j_call | clone_size | v_call | cdr3_nt | cdr3_aa
NA | TRBJ1-2 | NA | TRBV30 | TGTGCCTGGAACTTCGGAAGAGGCAGTTCAGCCTACTATGGCTACACCTTC | CAWNFGRGSSAYYGYTF
NA | TRBJ2-7 | NA | TRBV30 | TGTGCCTGGAGTGTTTGGAATAGCGAGCGGTACTTC | CAWSVWNSERYF
TRBD1 | TRBJ1-1 | few | TRBV7-6 | TGTGCCAGCAGCTTAGGGGGACAGGACACTGAAGCTTTCTTT | CASSLGGQDTEAFF
NA | TRBJ1-5 | NA | TRBV6-4 | TGTGCCAGCTCGCCGGCGCGGAATCAGCCCCAGCATTTT | CASSPARNQPQHF
NA | TRBJ2-5 | NA | TRBV25-1 | TGTGCCAGCAGTGATATCGTTCAAGAGACCCAGTACTTC | CASSDIVQETQYF
NA | TRBJ2-7 | NA | TRBV7-2 | TGTGCCAGCAGCTGGAGCACGGGAGAGCAGTACTTC | CASSWSTGEQYF
NA | TRBJ2-6 | NA | TRBV4-1 | TGCGCCAGCAGCCAAGTGGGGGACACGGGGGGGGCCAACGTCCTGACTTTC | CASSQVGDTGGANVLTF
NA | TRBJ2-3 | NA | TRBV11-2 | TGTGCCAGCAGCTCACCTCTAGCTGGTGAGACAGATACGCAGTATTTT | CASSSPLAGETDTQYF
TRBD2 | TRBJ2-1 | NA | TRBV5-6 | TGTGCCAGCAGCTTGGGCGGGAGTACCTACAATGAGCAGTTCTTC | CASSLGGSTYNEQFF
NA | TRBJ2-3 | NA | TRBV25-1 | TGTGCCAGCAGTCCCAGGCCGGTAGGGGACACAGATACGCAGTATTTT | CASSPRPVGDTDTQYF
TRBD1 | TRBJ2-2 | NA | TRBV5-4 | TGTGCCAGCAGCTTGGAGGACAGGGGGCCCACCGGGGAGCTGTTTTTT | CASSLEDRGPTGELFF
TRBD1 | TRBJ2-7 | NA | TRBV30 | TGTGCCTGGAGTCCCGGGACAGGGGGGGAGCAGTACTTC | CAWSPGTGGEQYF
TRBD1 | TRBJ2-7 | NA | TRBV6-6 | TGTGCCAGCAGTTTGACAGGGAACTCCTACGAGCAGTACTTC | CASSLTGNSYEQYF
NA | TRBJ1-2 | few | TRBV6-6 | TGTGCCAGCAGGACAGTGGCAGAGGACTATGGCTACACCTTC | CASRTVAEDYGYTF
NA | TRBJ2-5 | NA | TRBV18 | TGTGCCAGCTCACCAGCGGGGTACCAAGAGACCCAGTACTTC | CASSPAGYQETQYF
NA | TRBJ2-1 | NA | TRBV9 | TGTGCCAGCAGCGTAGGCGGGAAATCCTACAATGAGCAGTTCTTC | CASSVGGKSYNEQFF
TRBD1 | TRBJ1-3 | NA | TRBV11-2 | TGTGCCAGCAGCCATTCGGACAGGAGCTCTGGAAACACCATATATTTT | CASSHSDRSSGNTIYF
TRBD1 | TRBJ1-1 | NA | TRBV10-3 | TGTGCCATCAGGGACAGGGGGCTTGGCACTGAAGCTTTCTTT | CAIRDRGLGTEAFF
TRBD2 | TRBJ2-1 | NA | TRBV5-1 | TGCGCCAGCAGCTTTATCCCTAGCGGGAGCTCCTACAATGAGCAGTTCTTC | CASSFIPSGSSYNEQFF
NA | TRBJ2-3 | NA | TRBV27 | TGTGCCAGCAGTTTACGGGGCACAGATACGCAGTATTTT | CASSLRGTDTQYF
TRBD2 | TRBJ2-1 | NA | TRBV29-1 | TGCAGCGCCCCGGTAGCGGGAGTTTACAATGAGCAGTTCTTC | CSAPVAGVYNEQFF
NA | TRBJ1-5 | NA | TRBV6-5 | TGTGCCAGCAGGACGGGGGGGAACCAGCCCCAGCATTTT | CASRTGGNQPQHF
TRBD2 | TRBJ2-1 | NA | TRBV27 | TGTGCCAGCATCAACCCTAGGCTAGCGGGAGGGCCCTACAATGAGCAGTTCTTC | CASINPRLAGGPYNEQFF
TRBD1 | TRBJ2-7 | NA | TRBV5-1 | TGCGCCAGCAGCTTGGGGGACAGTTATGACGAGCAGTACTTC | CASSLGDSYDEQYF
NA | TRBJ2-7 | NA | TRBV7-9 | TGTGCCAGCAGCAAGGACAGTTCCTACGAGCAGTACTTC | CASSKDSSYEQYF
NA | TRBJ2-1 | NA | TRBV9 | TGTGCCAGCAGCGTAGTCGGCGGTGGGTCCTACAATGAGCAGTTCTTC | CASSVVGGGSYNEQFF
TRBD1 | TRBJ1-4 | NA | TRBV4-1 | TGCGCCAGCAGCCAAGTAGTGGACAGGGTAAACGAAAAACTGTTTTTT | CASSQVVDRVNEKLFF
TRBD1 | TRBJ1-2 | NA | TRBV6-1 | TGTGCCAGCAGTGAAGGGGCCGGGACAGGGGGAAATGGCTACACCTTC | CASSEGAGTGGNGYTF
NA | TRBJ2-7 | NA | TRBV7-2 | TGTGCCAGCAGCGGGGACTGGAACTCCTACGAGCAGTACTTC | CASSGDWNSYEQYF
TRBD2 | TRBJ2-3 | NA | TRBV11-2 | TGTGCCAGCAGCTTAGAAGGGGGGTTTAGTAGCGGGAGCGGTACGCAGTATTTT | CASSLEGGFSSGSGTQYF
TRBD1 | TRBJ1-1 | NA | TRBV29-1 | TGCAGCGTTTCAGGGGGCGGAAAGGACACTGAAGCTTTCTTT | CSVSGGGKDTEAFF
TRBD2 | TRBJ2-7 | NA | TRBV11-1 | TGTGCCAGCAGCCTTAGCGGGAGATACGAGCAGTACTTC | CASSLSGRYEQYF
NA | TRBJ1-4 | NA | TRBV5-4 | TGTGCCAGCAGCTTGTTTAGAAACTTAGATAATGAAAAACTGTTTTTT | CASSLFRNLDNEKLFF
TRBD2 | TRBJ2-1 | NA | TRBV5-4 | TGTGCCAGCAGCTTGGAAGCGGGATCTTACAATGAGCAGTTCTTC | CASSLEAGSYNEQFF
NA | TRBJ1-1 | NA | TRBV2 | TGTGCCAGCAGTGCTTCAACTATTGAGACCAACACTGAAGCTTTCTTT | CASSASTIETNTEAFF
TRBD2 | TRBJ2-5 | NA | TRBV28 | TGTGCCAGCAGTCCGACTAGCGGGAGGCCACAAGAGACCCAGTACTTC | CASSPTSGRPQETQYF
NA | TRBJ1-1 | once | TRBV6-5 | TGTGCCAGCAGTTATGATCGAACACAGGGTTTTACTGAAGCTTTCTTT | CASSYDRTQGFTEAFF
NA | TRBJ2-1 | NA | TRBV18 | TGTGCCAGCTCACCCGACAGGCAGGCCTACAATGAGCAGTTCTTC | CASSPDRQAYNEQFF
NA | TRBJ1-5 | NA | TRBV10-1 | TGCGCCAGCAGTGAGAGGGGTCAGCCCCAGCATTTT | CASSERGQPQHF
NA | TRBJ1-1 | NA | TRBV10-3 | TGTGCCATCAGAGGGGCAGGGGTGAACACTGAAGCTTTCTTT | CAIRGAGVNTEAFF
NA | TRBJ1-2 | NA | TRBV29-1 | TGCAGCGTTGAACCCAGGGAACGCTATGGCTACACCTTC | CSVEPRERYGYTF
NA | TRBJ2-3 | NA | TRBV10-2 | TGCGCCAGCATGGGAAGTTGGATAGCGGATTTCACAGATACGCAGTATTTT | CASMGSWIADFTDTQYF
TRBD1 | TRBJ2-5 | NA | TRBV5-4 | TGTGCCAGCAGCCAAGGGAGACAGGGACAGGTTGTTGGGACCCAGTACTTC | CASSQGRQGQVVGTQYF
TRBD1 | TRBJ1-1 | NA | TRBV7-3 | TGTGCCAGCAGCCTACAGGGGGTTGGGAACACTGAAGCTTTCTTT | CASSLQGVGNTEAFF
NA | TRBJ2-1 | few | TRBV5-4 | TGTGCCAGCAGCCATGAACGAGGGTACGAGCAGTTCTTC | CASSHERGYEQFF
NA | TRBJ1-1 | NA | TRBV19 | TGTGCCAGTAGTTACGCGGGGCAAAGGAAAGCTTTCTTT | CASSYAGQRKAFF
NA | TRBJ2-3 | NA | TRBV7-2 | TGTGCCAGCAGCTCCTACTGGACTGCCTACACAGATACGCAGTATTTT | CASSSYWTAYTDTQYF
TRBD1 | TRBJ2-7 | NA | TRBV19 | TGTGCCAGTAGTACCGAGGACAGGGTTGGCTACGAGCAGTACTTC | CASSTEDRVGYEQYF
TRBD1 | TRBJ2-7 | NA | TRBV4-3 | TGCGCCAGCAGCCCCTCTCTGGACCGGGACAGGCCCCACGAGCAGTACTTC | CASSPSLDRDRPHEQYF
NA | TRBJ1-3 | NA | TRBV25-1 | TGTGCCACCGGGATTGGAAACACCATATATTTT | CATGIGNTIYF
NA | TRBJ2-1 | NA | TRBV12-2 | TGTGCAAGTCGCCTCGATTCTAATTTTACTAGCGGGAGCGCGGATGAGCAGTTCTTC | CASRLDSNFTSGSADEQFF
NA | TRBJ1-1 | few | TRBV25-1 | TGTGCCAGCAGTGAACTGAGGAACACTGAAGCTTTCTTT | CASSELRNTEAFF
TRBD2 | TRBJ2-2 | NA | TRBV5-4 | TGTGCCAGCAGCCCCGGGACTAGCGGTCGCACCGGGGAGCTGTTTTTT | CASSPGTSGRTGELFF
NA | TRBJ1-2 | few | TRBV29-1 | TGCAGCGTTGATCCCAATGGCCCCGCCAACTATGGCTACACCTTC | CSVDPNGPANYGYTF
NA | TRBJ2-5 | NA | TRBV5-4 | TGTGCCAGCAGCTTGGTGACAGCCGTTCAAGAGACCCAGTACTTC | CASSLVTAVQETQYF
NA | TRBJ1-1 | NA | TRBV18 | TGTGCCAGCTCACCACGGGCATTATTAGTGAACACTGAAGCTTTCTTT | CASSPRALLVNTEAFF
NA | TRBJ2-4 | NA | TRBV5-6 | TGTGCCAGCAGCTCGACGACAGTCCTAGCCAAAAACATTCAGTACTTC | CASSSTTVLAKNIQYF
NA | TRBJ2-1 | NA | TRBV6-5 | TGTGCCAGCAAAAGCAGGGGTGGTGAGCAGTTCTTC | CASKSRGGEQFF
TRBD2 | TRBJ2-2 | few | TRBV4-2 | TGTGCCAGCAGCCGCACGAGACTAGCGGGAACCGGCGGGGAGCTGTTTTTT | CASSRTRLAGTGGELFF
TRBD2 | TRBJ2-1 | NA | TRBV9 | TGTGCCAGCAGCGTAAGCGGGAGGGCCGTGAGCGACAATGAGCAGTTCTTC | CASSVSGRAVSDNEQFF